The 19 T cell receptor beta chains presented below share a single source sample, sequenced in a study of cytomegalovirus exposure and HLA in healthy donors. The method was immunoSEQ multiplex PCR; TCRdb's version includes in-frame clones alone and lacks a portion of them. In the table there are approximately 300,000 clones, roughly nine tenths of which are singletons. Material for sequencing was PBMCs. The source is a woman in her thirties in good health and CMV-seropositive.

The chain's CDR3 is CASSLTGANTGELFF. As DNA, the CDR3 is TGTGCCAGCAGTCTGACAGGCGCCAACACCGGGGAGCTGTTTTTT. The V gene is TRBV7-2, the J gene TRBJ2-2; a possible D gene is TRBD1 (6 bases). From germline, CDR1 is SGHTA and CDR2 FQGNSA. This CDR3 region has 15 residues. The V gene lost 6 bases and the J gene lost 2 bases, with 13 bases spanning the gap.

This chain links TRBV6-5 with TRBJ2-7; D unclear. Germline lookup yields CDR1 MNHEY and CDR2 SVGAGI. The CDR3 loop spans 13 amino acids. The germline V and J ends were trimmed by 1 base and 2 bases, with 6 bases remaining between them. DNA of the CDR3: TGTGCCAGCAGTTACTTCGGAGCCTACGAGCAGTACTTC. It yields the protein CASSYFGAYEQYF.

This clone has just one count. The chain uses TRBV19 and TRBJ1-1; D ambiguous. The V end was cut by 5 bases, the J end by 7 bases, with 11 bases between. This CDR3 is built from 12 residues. The germline CDR1 and CDR2 sequences are LNHDA and SQIVND (reference sequence). The CDR3 sequence is CASSPGNFEAFF. DNA for the CDR3: TGTGCCAGTAGTCCCGGGAACTTTGAAGCTTTCTTT.

The chain recombines TRBV7-3 with TRBJ2-5, with 11 bases identical to TRBD2. Germline assignment: CDR1 SGHTA and CDR2 FQGTGA. The ends lost 5 bases at V and 5 bases at J; junction bases unmatched: 7. The CDR3 has 15 residues. The CDR3 loop is CASSRIAGGPETQYF. The DNA for the CDR3 is TGTGCCAGCAGCAGGATAGCGGGAGGGCCGGAGACCCAGTACTTC.

As for this clone: The sample carries other DNA sequences with the same CDR3. The chain has TRBV6-5 and TRBJ2-7; TRBD1 matches at 8 bases. From germline, CDR1 is MNHEY and CDR2 SVGAGI. The trim removed 6 bases at V and 0 bases at J, leaving 4 bases unmatched. The CDR3 is made up of 14 amino acids. The CDR3 sequence: CASSWTGTSYEQYF. CDR3 nucleotide sequence: TGTGCCAGCAGCTGGACAGGGACCTCCTACGAGCAGTACTTC.

The chain links TRBV30 to TRBJ2-3, with TRBD2 matching 10 bases. Germline-derived CDR1 and CDR2 are GTSNPN and SVGIG (reference sequence). The CDR3 has 17 amino acids. With 0 bases clipped from V and 1 base from J, the junction kept 7 bases outside the gene matches. The CDR3 nucleotides read TGTGCCTGGAGTGTTCTTCGGCTAGCGGGAGGCACAGATACGCAGTATTTT. Translation: CAWSVLRLAGGTDTQYF.

This chain links TRBV6-6 with TRBJ2-7; possible D gene TRBD2, 5 bases. Germline V gene sequence: CDR1 MNHNY, CDR2 SVGAGI (reference sequence). Between the trimmed V and J ends, which lost 6 bases and 2 bases, there was a span of 14 bases. The CDR3 contains 14 residues. The chain's CDR3 is CASRVRTATYEQYF. CDR3 nucleotides: TGTGCCAGCAGGGTACGGACTGCTACCTACGAGCAGTACTTC.

V is TRBV7-8 and J is TRBJ2-1; D tentatively reads TRBD1 or TRBD2 (6 bases each). V was cut by 5 bases and J by 4 bases, with 18 bases left in between. CDR1 and CDR2 from the germline V gene are SGHVS and FQNEAQ. The CDR3 has 16 amino acids. The CDR3 DNA is TGTGCCAGCAGCCAAGGGGGACTCTACATGTACAATGAGCAGTTCTTC. Translating it yields CASSQGGLYMYNEQFF.

This rearrangement joins TRBV6-1 to TRBJ1-5; D may be TRBD1 (5 bases). In germline, CDR1 is MNHNS, CDR2 SASEGT. V dropped 4 bases and J dropped 6 bases, with 16 bases sitting between them. The CDR3 is made up of 15 amino acids. The DNA of the CDR3 is TGTGCCAGCAGTGTCAACACAGGATCGATTCAGCCCCAGCATTTT. Protein: CASSVNTGSIQPQHF.

The chain couples TRBV4-2 to TRBJ2-3; D gene uncertain. The V end was cut by 1 base, the J end by 3 bases, with 5 bases between. Germline V gene data show CDR1 as LGHNA and CDR2 as YNFKEQ. There are 13 residues in the CDR3. The CDR3 region is CASSQVSTDTQYF. Here the CDR3 DNA reads TGTGCCAGCAGCCAAGTGTCGACAGATACGCAGTATTTT.

This chain links TRBV11-1 with TRBJ2-3; the match to TRBD2 covers 12 bases. CDR1 and CDR2 from the germline V gene are SGHAT and FQDESV (reference sequence). This CDR3 region has 12 residues. The V gene end was trimmed by 3 bases and the J gene end by 11 bases; junction bases not matched to a gene: 0. CDR3 sequence: CASSLTSGGQYF. DNA for the CDR3: TGTGCCAGCAGCTTGACTAGCGGGGGGCAGTATTTT.

This clone was recorded once. The gene calls are TRBV5-1 and TRBJ2-5, with 15 bases that match TRBD2. CDR1 is SGHRS, CDR2 YFSETQ, per germline. Germline trimming cut 3 bases from V and 5 bases from J; bases unmatched to any gene: 11. The CDR3 sequence is 18 residues long. DNA of the CDR3: TGCGCCAGCAGCTGGGGACTAGCGGGAGGAGACCAAATGGAGACCCAGTACTTC. This gives the protein CASSWGLAGGDQMETQYF.

The chain is built from TRBV7-2 and TRBJ1-1; D is unclear. V was cut by 2 bases and J by 5 bases, with 15 bases left in between. Germline V gene sequence: CDR1 SGHTA, CDR2 FQGNSA. The CDR3 consists of 15 residues. The CDR3 reads CASSLKPGGNTEAFF. CDR3 DNA sequence: TGTGCCAGCAGCTTAAAGCCGGGAGGGAATACTGAAGCTTTCTTT. Based on the CDR3 plus reference TRBV7-2 and TRBJ1-1, the full variable domain is GAGVSQSPSNKVTEKGKDVELRCDPISGHTALYWYRQSLGQGLEFLIYFQGNSAPDKSGLPSDRFSAERTGGSVSTLTIQRTQQEDSAVYLCASSLKPGGNTEAFFGQGTRLTVV.

The chain carries TRBV27 and TRBJ2-2, with D tentatively TRBD2 (6 bases). Trimming cost V 1 base and J 4 bases, with 10 bases left between them. CDR1 MNHEY and CDR2 SMNVEV come from the germline V gene (reference sequence). The CDR3 runs to 15 residues. As DNA, the CDR3 is TGTGCCAGCAGTTTATTCGGGGGAGGCACCGGGGAGCTGTTTTTT. Translated, it gives CASSLFGGGTGELFF.

The chain is built from TRBV27 and TRBJ2-2; D is uncertain. Per the germline V gene, CDR1 is MNHEY and CDR2 is SMNVEV (reference sequence). CDR3 length: 12 amino acids. The germline V and J ends were trimmed by 3 bases and 6 bases, with 5 bases remaining between them. This CDR3 is CASSFAAGELFF. The CDR3, as DNA: TGTGCCAGCAGTTTCGCAGCCGGGGAGCTGTTTTTT.

This clone was picked up one time. CDR3: CASRDSSTDDYGYTF. The CDR3 coding sequence is TGTGCCAGCAGAGATAGCAGCACTGACGACTATGGCTACACCTTC. The chain carries TRBV9 and TRBJ1-2; D gene uncertain. V dropped 5 bases and J dropped 3 bases, with 17 bases sitting between them. The CDR3 has 15 residues. Germline lookup yields CDR1 SGDLS and CDR2 YYNGEE.

The chain combines TRBV4-1 with TRBJ2-3; D tentatively reads TRBD1 or TRBD2 (6 bases each). From germline, CDR1 is MGHRA and CDR2 YSYEKL. The CDR3 consists of 16 residues. V was trimmed by 0 bases and J by 0 bases, leaving 10 bases between them. CDR3 residues: CASSQEGGGSTDTQYF. The CDR3 DNA sequence: TGCGCCAGCAGCCAAGAGGGGGGCGGGAGCACAGATACGCAGTATTTT.

The chain employs TRBV30 and TRBJ1-1; perhaps TRBD1 as D (6 bases). Germline CDR1 GTSNPN, CDR2 SVGIG (reference sequence). Trimming left V 2 bases short and J 4 bases short, with 14 bases between. This CDR3 is 14 amino acids long. CDR3 residues: CAWSRGGRSTEAFF. The CDR3 bases are TGTGCCTGGAGTCGCGGGGGGCGAAGCACTGAAGCTTTCTTT.

The chain joins TRBV28 to TRBJ2-1, with 11 nucleotides matching TRBD2. The CDR3 extends over 17 amino acids. The V and J ends lost 8 bases and 6 bases, in that order; junction bases with no gene match: 15. The V gene's germline CDR1 is MDHEN and CDR2 SYDVKM. The CDR3 is CASSPWVRTSGSNEQFF. CDR3 DNA sequence: TGTGCCAGCTCCCCTTGGGTCAGGACTAGCGGGTCCAATGAGCAGTTCTTC.